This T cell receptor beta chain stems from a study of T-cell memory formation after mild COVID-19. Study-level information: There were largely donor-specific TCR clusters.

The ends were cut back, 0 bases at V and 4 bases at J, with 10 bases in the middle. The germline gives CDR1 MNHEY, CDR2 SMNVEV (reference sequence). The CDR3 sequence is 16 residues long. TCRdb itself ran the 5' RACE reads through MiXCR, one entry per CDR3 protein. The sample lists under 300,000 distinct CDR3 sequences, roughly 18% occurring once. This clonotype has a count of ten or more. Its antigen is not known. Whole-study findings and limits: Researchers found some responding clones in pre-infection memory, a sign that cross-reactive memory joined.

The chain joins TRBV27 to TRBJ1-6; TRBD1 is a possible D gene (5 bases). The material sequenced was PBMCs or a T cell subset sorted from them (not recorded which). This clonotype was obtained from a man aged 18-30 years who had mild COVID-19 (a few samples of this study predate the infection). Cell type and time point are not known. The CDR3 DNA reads TGTGCCAGCAGTTTATCCCCAGGGTGGTATAATTCACCCCTCCACTTT. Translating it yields CASSLSPGWYNSPLHF.